This T cell receptor (beta chain) originates from a study of blood T cell repertoires in COVID-19 (dated by TCRdb to the early 2020s). Concerning the study at large: The collaborator samples originated in the United States, Italy and Spain and spanned the acute and convalescent phases of COVID-19. Samples came from the ongoing ImmuneRACE study (first 160 participants) plus 1,254 subjects from 6 global collaborators. The repertoires were released in a freely available public database meant as a resource for research on the immune response to SARS-CoV-2. The dataset comprised deeply sampled blood TCRbeta repertoires from subjects exposed to, actively infected with, or recovered from COVID-19. Sample metadata almost always included a de-identified subject ID, COVID-19 status, age in years and sex. Where available, HLA class I and class II types were obtained from metadata supplied by the sample provider rather than from assay-based typing. The prospective study material was composed of cDNA or gDNA derived from T cells, B-cell-depleted T cells, or PBMCs.

This clone turned up a few times. What this receptor recognizes is not known. No clone much larger than this one lies a single base away; base qualities are absent. TCRbeta CDR3 regions were amplified from genomic DNA using the immunoSEQ Assay, a bias-controlled multiplex PCR. Under the source paper's analysis protocol: The number of nucleated cells in each sample was estimated from the amplification of reference gene primers within the assay. Sequence reads were collapsed and filtered to measure the absolute abundance of every unique TCRbeta CDR3 rearrangement. For each sample, productive Simpson clonality was calculated by taking the square root of Simpson's diversity index across productive rearrangements. TCRdb carries this immuneACCESS record with in-frame sequences only. Its versions omit some clonotypes, under half of them owing to an unresolved V gene in the studies checked, with the rest unexplained. D and trimming come from the DNA, and the V and J calls and clone size come from that table. Recorded for this sample are around 180,000 clones; around 80% of them occurred a single time. The top ten constitute about 7% of the sample.

Overall study results and their limits: How much clinical and demographic metadata was included differed by source and by participant, and the metadata was provided uncurated.

Collaborating institutions collected whole blood in K2EDTA tubes following their own protocols. Collaborator samples were shipped for TCRbeta analysis as frozen whole blood, isolated PBMCs, or DNA extracted from either sample type. Material for sequencing was peripheral blood. This clonotype was obtained from a human donor in a cohort sampled during active COVID-19.

The CDR3 protein sequence reads: CAWRQGDVTGELFF. The nucleotide sequence is TGTGCCTGGAGGCAGGGGGATGTTACCGGGGAGCTGTTTTTT. Recombination joined TRBV30 with TRBJ2-2, and 7 junctional nucleotides match TRBD1. Looking up the germline V gene (reference sequence) yields CDR1 GTSNPN and CDR2 SVGIG. Unmatched junction bases come to 6, with V trimmed by 3 bases and J by 5 bases. The CDR3 goes from the cysteine to the phenylalanine over 14 residues. CDR3 DNA is the only sequence kept; it has 42 bases, read in frame from the first base.